This T cell receptor beta chain was sequenced in a study of blood T cells in healthy people across ages. This CDR3 spans 15 amino acids. V shed 7 bases and J shed 4 bases, with 19 bases lying between them. This clonotype has more than one count but fewer than ten. A second about 6 to 12 cycle PCR used barcoded and J-beta primers. TCRdb re-called the 5' RACE reads through MiXCR, storing one row per CDR3 protein. The sample lists about 780,000 distinct CDR3 sequences, roughly 25% seen once, with approximately 2.9% in the top ten. The same specimen was also included in a second study, on T cells of mothers and their children.

The V gene is TRBV12-3 or TRBV12-4, the J gene TRBJ1-1; D is possibly TRBD1 (5 bases). Sequencing was carried out using blood. The TCR was taken from a boy under 18 in good health. In nucleotides, the CDR3 is TGTGCCAGCACCTTCATAAAGTTTGGGGGCACTGAAGCTTTCTTT. Its protein is CASTFIKFGGTEAFF.